This entry lists 6 T cell receptor beta chains sequenced from one sample in a study of cytomegalovirus exposure and HLA in healthy donors. 13 Jbeta primers and 60 Vbeta primers were used for the PCR. Clones were sequenced by immunoSEQ multiplex PCR, and TCRdb holds only the in-frame ones, with some missing. The sample carries about 140,000 clones, around 80% recorded once. What was sequenced was PBMCs. The receptors derive from a female donor in good health and CMV-seronegative.

This clone was seen repeatedly, ten times or more. Other DNA sequences in the sample encode the same CDR3. The V call is TRBV7-9, the J call TRBJ2-4; 8 positions agree with TRBD1. The germline V gene has CDR1 SEHNR and CDR2 FQNEAQ (reference sequence). V shed 5 bases and J 3 bases; nucleotides not matched to a gene: 9. The CDR3 extends over 16 amino acids. CDR3 in amino acids: CASSRTGILGKNIQYF. CDR3 nucleotides: TGTGCCAGCAGCCGGACAGGGATTCTTGGCAAAAACATTCAGTACTTC.

The chain joins TRBV19 to TRBJ1-5, with D uncertain. This CDR3 has 15 residues. Trimming shortened V by 3 bases and J by 4 bases, and 13 bases separated the two germline ends. The germline V gene has CDR1 LNHDA and CDR2 SQIVND (reference sequence). The CDR3 DNA sequence: TGTGCCAGTAGTATTTCCCTGTCGAGAAATCAGCCCCAGCATTTT. Amino acid sequence: CASSISLSRNQPQHF.

This clone was picked up one time. J is TRBJ1-5 and V is TRBV7-2, with D hard to call. The germline gives CDR1 SGHTA, CDR2 FQGNSA. V dropped 1 base and J dropped 0 bases, with 7 bases sitting between them. The CDR3 has 15 residues. The CDR3 DNA reads as TGTGCCAGCAGCTTAGGGCAGAATAGCAATCAGCCCCAGCATTTT. This encodes CASSLGQNSNQPQHF.

Only a few counts were recorded for this clone. The chain recombines TRBV6-6 with TRBJ1-1, with TRBD1 matching 8 bases. The germline V gene has CDR1 MNHNY and CDR2 SVGAGI (reference sequence). Trimming cost V 10 bases and J 7 bases; bases outside gene matches: 14. There are 14 residues in the CDR3. CDR3 sequence reads: CATGTWGTGDEAFF. CDR3 coding DNA: TGTGCCACCGGAACTTGGGGGACAGGCGATGAAGCTTTCTTT.

CDR3 nucleotides: TGTGCCAGCAGCCCCGTAGGGCGGCGGGGAGACTACGAGCAGTACTTC. Translating gives CASSPVGRRGDYEQYF. J is TRBJ2-7 and V is TRBV11-2, with D tentatively TRBD2 (6 bases). This CDR3 is 16 amino acids long. Germline V lookup: CDR1 SGHAT, CDR2 FQNNGV. The V and J ends lost 5 bases and 3 bases respectively, with 20 bases between them.

The chain has TRBV30 and TRBJ2-2; weak D call: TRBD2 (6 bases). Between the trimmed V and J ends, which lost 0 bases and 7 bases, there was a span of 12 bases. Per the germline V gene, CDR1 is GTSNPN and CDR2 is SVGIG (reference sequence). The length of the CDR3 is 14 residues. CDR3 bases: TGTGCCTGGAGTGTTGGCCTCGGGGGCGGGGAGCTGTTTTTT. Translated: CAWSVGLGGGELFF.